The TCR beta chain described here comes from a study of blood T cell repertoires in COVID-19. Across the study: Spain, Italy and the United States supplied samples that represented acute and convalescent COVID-19. Nucleic acid was either cDNA or gDNA, and it came from T cells, B-cell-depleted T cells, or PBMCs.

V lost 6 bases to trimming and J lost 4 bases; unmatched junction nucleotides: 13. The CDR3 contains 17 residues. The germline gives CDR1 SGHDT, CDR2 YYEEEE. How the authors handled the data: By means of reference gene primer amplification, nucleated cell counts were estimated. Assay used: immunoSEQ multiplex PCR; TCRdb lists only in-frame clones, some missing. D and trimming were read from the DNA, whereas the V and J calls and clone size are those reported in that table. The data show under 150,000 clones, 65% to 80% seen once. This chain connects TRBV5-6 to TRBJ1-2; 12 bases line up with TRBD1. The sequence came from an older man with acute or convalescent COVID-19. Sequenced material: peripheral blood. CDR3 sequence reads: CASTADGTGGSIYGYTF. CDR3 coding DNA: TGTGCCAGCACCGCCGACGGGACAGGGGGCTCGATCTATGGCTACACCTTC.